The text below deals with one TCR beta chain. Its antigen is currently not known. Per-base qualities were not stored, and no clone one base away is much larger. Collaborating institutions collected whole blood in K2EDTA tubes following their own protocols. For TCRbeta analysis, collaborator samples were shipped as frozen whole blood, as isolated PBMCs, or as DNA extracted from either sample type. This specimen belongs to a study of blood T cell repertoires in COVID-19 (dated by TCRdb to about 2020). As for the study more broadly: The collaborator samples originated in the United States, Italy and Spain and spanned the acute and convalescent phases of COVID-19. The prospective study material was composed of cDNA or gDNA derived from T cells, B-cell-depleted T cells, or PBMCs. Deeply sampled blood TCRbeta repertoires from subjects exposed to, actively infected with, or recovered from COVID-19 were included in the dataset. The repertoires were released in a freely available public database meant as a resource for research on the immune response to SARS-CoV-2. The samples were drawn from two sources: the first 160 participants of the ongoing ImmuneRACE study, and 1,000 to 1,500 subjects contributed by 6 global collaborators. Sample metadata almost always included a de-identified subject ID, COVID-19 status, age in years and sex. Where available, HLA class I and class II types were taken from metadata supplied by the sample provider and were not determined by assay-based typing. Study-level results and caveats: How much clinical and demographic metadata was included differed by source and by participant, and the metadata was provided uncurated.

TCRbeta CDR3 regions were amplified from genomic DNA by means of the immunoSEQ Assay, a bias-controlled multiplex PCR. In the source study's methods: The number of nucleated cells in each sample was estimated by amplification of reference gene primers within the assay. Sequence reads were collapsed and filtered to measure the absolute abundance of every unique TCRbeta CDR3 rearrangement. For each sample, productive Simpson clonality was calculated as the square root of Simpson's diversity index over productive rearrangements. Drawn from immuneACCESS, this table holds only the in-frame rearrangements with V and J called that TCRdb kept. Clones are partly lost; checked studies trace under half to an unresolved V gene and leave the rest unexplained. V and J calls and clone size follow that table, whereas D and trimming were derived from the DNA. This sample has about 120,000 clones in its table, and about four fifths of those were observed once. The ten largest clones take up 10% of the sample.

The CDR3, from cysteine to phenylalanine, totals 15 residues. CDR3 DNA is the only sequence kept; it has 45 bases, read in frame from the first base. V is pruned by 1 base and J by 0 bases, leaving 3 bases of the junction without a gene match. Based on the germline V gene, the CDR1 and CDR2 sequences are MDHEN and SYDVKM. The sequence was collected from a human donor in a cohort sampled during active COVID-19. The sequence links TRBV28 to TRBJ2-7; 7 nucleotides in the junction match TRBD1. Sequenced input: peripheral blood. The CDR3 region: CASSLYKGASYEQYF. The nucleotide sequence reads TGTGCCAGCAGTTTATATAAGGGGGCCTCCTACGAGCAGTACTTC.